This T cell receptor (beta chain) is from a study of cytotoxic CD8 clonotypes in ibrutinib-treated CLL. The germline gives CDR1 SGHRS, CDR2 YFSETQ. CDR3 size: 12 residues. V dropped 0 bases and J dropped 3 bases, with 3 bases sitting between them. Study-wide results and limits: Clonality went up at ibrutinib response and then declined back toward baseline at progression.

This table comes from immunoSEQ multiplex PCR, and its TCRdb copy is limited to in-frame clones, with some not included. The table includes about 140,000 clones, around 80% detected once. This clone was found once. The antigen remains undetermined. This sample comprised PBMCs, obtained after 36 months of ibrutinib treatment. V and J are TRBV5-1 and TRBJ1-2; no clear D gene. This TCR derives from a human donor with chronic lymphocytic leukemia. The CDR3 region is CASSLDYYGYTF. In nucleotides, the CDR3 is TGCGCCAGCAGCTTGGACTACTATGGCTACACCTTC.